The clone carrying this T cell receptor (beta chain) was seen a single time. Its target is not known. This sample is part of a study of cytomegalovirus exposure and HLA in healthy donors. General observations from the study: Usually a TCR sequence was rare, but some public TCRs were found in many donors.

The germline V gene has CDR1 SGHKS and CDR2 YYEKEE (reference sequence). The length of the CDR3 is 15 residues. V gave up 4 bases and J gave up 1 base; unmatched junction bases: 6. The PCR was carried out with 60 Vbeta primers and 13 Jbeta primers. Clones were read by immunoSEQ multiplex PCR, and TCRdb kept only the in-frame ones, dropping some. This sample has roughly 190,000 clones; about four fifths occur once, and the top ten carry 1.5% to 1.7%. This clonotype was sampled from a girl aged 10 to 17 in good health and CMV-seropositive. Material: PBMCs. The J gene is TRBJ1-1, the V gene TRBV5-5, with 8 bases identical to TRBD1. CDR3: CASSRTGRANTEAFF. DNA for the CDR3: TGTGCCAGCAGCCGGACAGGGCGTGCGAACACTGAAGCTTTCTTT.